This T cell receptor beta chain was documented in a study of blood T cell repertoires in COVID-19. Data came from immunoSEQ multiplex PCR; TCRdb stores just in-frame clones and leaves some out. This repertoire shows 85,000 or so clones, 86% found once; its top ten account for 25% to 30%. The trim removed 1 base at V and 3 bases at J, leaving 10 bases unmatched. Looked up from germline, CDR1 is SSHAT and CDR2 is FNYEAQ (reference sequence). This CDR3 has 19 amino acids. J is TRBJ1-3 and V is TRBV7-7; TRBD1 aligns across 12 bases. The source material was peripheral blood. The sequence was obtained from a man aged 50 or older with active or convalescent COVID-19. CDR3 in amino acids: CASSLVLRGTGGDGNTIYF. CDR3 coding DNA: TGTGCCAGCAGCTTAGTATTGCGTGGGACAGGGGGCGATGGAAACACCATATATTTT.